Below are 14 T cell receptor beta chains sequenced from a single sample in a study of regulatory T cells in long-lasting Graves disease. Noted time point: newly diagnosed GD, antithyroid drugs for less than 3 months. Making the TCR library involved RNA that had been extracted from PBMCs. Arm-PCR of CDR3 regions with iRepertoire HTBI primers generated TCR beta libraries. One entry per CDR3 protein results from TCRdb running MiXCR on the multiplex PCR reads. The sample records 510,000 or so distinct CDR3 sequences, around 12% being singletons. These records were also assigned to another study, of T cells in Graves' hyperthyroidism and ophthalmopathy.

This specimen was peripheral blood mononuclear cells (PBMCs), taken at new diagnosis, from a patient treated with antithyroid drugs. All receptors come from a young woman with Graves disease.

The table lists this clonotype with a few counts. The chain links TRBV6-1 to TRBJ2-4; D is possibly TRBD2 (6 bases). Germline CDR1 reads MNHNS; CDR2 reads SASEGT. The ends were cut back, 10 bases at V and 1 base at J, with 14 bases in the middle. The CDR3 has 14 amino acids. In nucleotides, the CDR3 is TGTGCCACCCGTGTGGGGAGGGCCAAAAACATTCAGTACTTC. Translated, it gives CATRVGRAKNIQYF.

This clonotype was recorded at least ten times. Here the CDR3 reads CASSEGGTGGFEAFF. In DNA, the CDR3 is TGTGCCAGCAGTGAAGGAGGGACAGGAGGGTTCGAAGCTTTCTTT. The genes are TRBV2 and TRBJ1-1; 8 bases are a match to TRBD1. CDR3 length: 15 amino acids. Germline V CDR1 and CDR2: SNHLY, FYNNEI. V lost 1 base and J lost 8; bases outside the gene matches: 9.

This clonotype was counted a few times. The V call is TRBV6-1, the J call TRBJ2-5, with 7 nucleotides matching TRBD2. Trimming cost V 6 bases and J 1 base; bases outside gene matches: 20. CDR1 and CDR2 (germline): MNHNS, SASEGT. The CDR3 runs 19 residues. CDR3 DNA: TGTGCCAGCAGCCTGTCCTTCGGGCTGAGTAGCGGGCCCCAAGAGACCCAGTACTTC. It translates to CASSLSFGLSSGPQETQYF.

The table lists this clonotype with many counts. The V and J genes are TRBV18 and TRBJ1-6; D may be TRBD1 (6 bases). The length of the CDR3 is 15 residues. From germline, CDR1 is KGHSH and CDR2 LQKENI. V was trimmed by 2 bases and J by 10 bases, leaving 15 bases between them. CDR3 sequence reads: CASSPDRSGGSPLHF. The CDR3 DNA is TGTGCCAGCTCACCAGACAGGAGTGGCGGATCACCCCTCCACTTT. The variable domain in full, completed from reference TRBV18 and TRBJ1-6, reads NAGVMQNPRHLVRRRGQEARLRCSPMKGHSHVYWYRQLPEEGLKFMVYLQKENIIDESGMPKERFSAEFPKEGPSILRIQQVVRGDSAAYFCASSPDRSGGSPLHFGNGTRLTVT.

This clonotype occurred many times. This sequence joins TRBV3-1 and TRBJ1-6, with D perhaps TRBD1 (5 bases). The ends were cut back, 5 bases at V and 6 bases at J, with 11 bases in the middle. Germline V lookup: CDR1 LGHDT, CDR2 YNNKEL (reference sequence). The CDR3 length is 14 residues. The DNA for the CDR3 is TGTGCCAGCAGCGCCGGGACGGTTAATTCACCCCTCCACTTT. This sequence encodes CASSAGTVNSPLHF.

This clonotype was counted at least ten times. The chain carries TRBV7-9 and TRBJ2-3; 9 bases align to TRBD2. The trim removed 2 bases at V and 1 base at J, leaving 10 bases unmatched. CDR1 is SEHNR, CDR2 FQNEAQ, per germline (reference sequence). The CDR3 totals 18 residues. The CDR3 sequence: CASSLQWTSETRTDTQYF. The CDR3 DNA reads TGTGCCAGCAGCTTACAGTGGACTAGCGAGACACGCACAGATACGCAGTATTTT.

There are many counts of this clonotype. This CDR3 is CASSGGSGYTF. The DNA for the CDR3 is TGTGCCAGCAGTGGCGGGTCTGGCTACACCTTC. The chain couples TRBV27 to TRBJ1-2; D remains ambiguous. Germline loops: CDR1 MNHEY, CDR2 SMNVEV (reference sequence). The CDR3 spans 11 residues. V dropped 5 bases and J dropped 7 bases, with 8 bases sitting between them.

This clonotype was detected ten times or more. V and J are TRBV6-2 or TRBV6-3 and TRBJ2-1; 8 nucleotides align to TRBD2. The V and J ends lost 4 bases and 7 bases, in that order; junction bases with no gene match: 12. The CDR3 length is 16 residues. Germline V lookup: CDR1 MNHEY, CDR2 SVGEGT. Here the CDR3 DNA reads TGTGCCAGCAGTTCGAAACTAGCGGCGTCCCGGAATGAGCAGTTCTTC. Residues: CASSSKLAASRNEQFF.

This chain uses TRBV18 with TRBJ2-1; 8 positions agree with TRBD2. V shed 4 bases and J 2 bases; nucleotides not matched to a gene: 16. Germline CDR1 and CDR2: KGHSH and LQKENI. The CDR3 consists of 19 residues. In DNA form, the CDR3 reads TGTGCCAGCTCACTTAGCGGGGAGCTAAAACCCCTCACCTACAATGAGCAGTTCTTC. This gives the protein CASSLSGELKPLTYNEQFF.

V usage is TRBV6-1 and J usage is TRBJ2-6, with a possible D match to TRBD2 (5 bases). Trimming stripped 2 bases from V and 7 bases from J, with 15 bases between. The CDR3 length is 16 residues. Germline-derived CDR1 and CDR2 are MNHNS and SASEGT. CDR3 bases: TGTGCCAGCAGTGAACATGTTTTACGGGGTGCCAACGTCCTGACTTTC. It is translated as CASSEHVLRGANVLTF.

Ten or more counts support this clonotype. V is TRBV7-2 and J is TRBJ2-3, with 11 nucleotides matching TRBD2. The CDR3 has 17 amino acids. Germline CDR1 SGHTA, CDR2 FQGNSA. Trimming removed 3 bases from V and 8 bases from J; junction bases left unmatched: 13. CDR3 bases: TGTGCCAGCAGCTTGACGACTAGCGGGACGCTTACGGGTACGCAGTATTTT. Translation gives CASSLTTSGTLTGTQYF.

This clonotype was counted at least ten times. The genes are TRBV20-1 and TRBJ2-1, with 8 bases lining up with TRBD1. Germline V CDR1 and CDR2: DFQATT, SNEGSKA (reference sequence). CDR3 size: 14 residues. V shed 4 bases and J 7 bases; nucleotides not matched to a gene: 9. CDR3 loop: CSATGGFVWNEQFF. CDR3 nucleotides: TGCAGTGCTACAGGGGGCTTTGTATGGAATGAGCAGTTCTTC.

In its sample, this clonotype was seen a few times. The chain joins TRBV7-8 to TRBJ2-3; D is perhaps TRBD1 or TRBD2 (5 bases each). V lost 5 bases and J 0 bases, leaving 6 bases between the germline ends. Germline V gives CDR1 SGHVS, CDR2 FQNEAQ. This CDR3 region has 13 residues. The CDR3 DNA is TGTGCCAGCAGCGGGGGAAGCACAGATACGCAGTATTTT. Its translation is CASSGGSTDTQYF.

The sample holds many counts of this clonotype. The rearrangement links TRBV14 to TRBJ2-7, with D tentatively TRBD1 (6 bases). Per germline, CDR1 SGHDN and CDR2 FVKESK. Trimming took 3 bases from V and 6 from J, leaving 15 bases between them. The CDR3 covers 14 residues. CDR3 in amino acids: CASSQEYRALEQYF. The CDR3 nucleotides are TGTGCCAGCAGCCAGGAATACAGGGCCCTCGAGCAGTACTTC.